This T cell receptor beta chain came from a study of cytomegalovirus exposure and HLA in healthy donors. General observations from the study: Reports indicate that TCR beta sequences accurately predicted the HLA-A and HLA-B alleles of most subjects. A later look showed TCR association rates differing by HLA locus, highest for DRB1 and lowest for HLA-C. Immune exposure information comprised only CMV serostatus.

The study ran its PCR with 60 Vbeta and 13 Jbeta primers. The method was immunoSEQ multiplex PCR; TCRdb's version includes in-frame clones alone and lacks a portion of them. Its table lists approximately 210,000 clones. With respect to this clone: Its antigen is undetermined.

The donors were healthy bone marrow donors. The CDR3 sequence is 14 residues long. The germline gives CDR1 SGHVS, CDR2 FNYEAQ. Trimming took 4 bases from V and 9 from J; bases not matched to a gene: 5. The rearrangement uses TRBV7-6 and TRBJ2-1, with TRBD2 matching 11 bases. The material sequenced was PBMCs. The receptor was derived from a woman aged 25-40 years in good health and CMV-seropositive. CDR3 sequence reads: CASSSSGGSGEQFF. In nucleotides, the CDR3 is TGTGCCAGCAGCTCTAGCGGGGGGTCCGGTGAGCAGTTCTTC.